This T cell receptor (beta chain) appears in the sequencing data of a study of T-cell reconstitution after alpha-beta-depleted transplantation in children. TCRbeta library preparation incorporated unique molecular identifiers. TCRdb processed the PCR reads anew with MiXCR; each CDR3 protein has one entry. Counted here are about 58,000 distinct CDR3 sequences, 44% occurring once; the ten biggest clones make up about 98%. Turning to this clonotype: No antigen is known for it.

Overall study findings and caveats: Reported findings indicate that, about two months after transplant, alpha-beta T cells came from several hundred expanded clones, which were derived from non-depleted graft cells.

The receptor's source is a male patient younger than 18 who had a stem cell transplant for acute lymphoblastic leukemia, so the T cells may come from the graft donor. The material sequenced was PBMCs, mostly from graft donor cells, taken 360 days after TCRalphabeta/CD19-depleted stem cell transplant.

The CDR3 DNA is TGCGCCAGCAGCCAAGTCTCCCGGACTAGCGGGAACACCGGGGAGCTGTTTTTT. It yields the protein CASSQVSRTSGNTGELFF. The rearrangement uses TRBV4-3 and TRBJ2-2; 10 positions agree with TRBD2. V shed 1 base and J 1 base; nucleotides not matched to a gene: 6. Per the germline V gene, CDR1 is LGHNA and CDR2 is YSLEER. The CDR3 runs to 18 residues.